This TCR beta chain appears in the sequencing data of a study of shared clonotypes between healthy human individuals. V was shortened by 2 bases and J by 3 bases, with 16 bases between the two germline ends. Looked up from germline, CDR1 is MNHNY and CDR2 is SVGAGI (reference sequence). This CDR3 has 16 amino acids. Naive CD8 cells lacked CD45RO and underwent positive selection for CCR7, leaving out terminally differentiated effector memory CD45RA+ cells. General study points: Among donors, sharing of clonotypes was expected to be affected by sequencing depth. Sampling covered nothing but blood. Tissue TCR repertoires likely differ from those found in blood. Generally, estimated richness proved larger in naive subsets than it did in memory subsets.

In regard to this clone: Its specificity is unknown.

Source study methods: From ImmunoSEQ came sequences covering only the junction and carrying no quality scores, so filtering differed. Libraries were prepared by immunoSEQ multiplex PCR; TCRdb keeps only in-frame clonotypes and omits some of them. V, J and clone size are those of that table, while D and trimming were read from the DNA. The sample gives approximately 720,000 clones, about 91% of which show up once; roughly 24% is in the top ten. V gene TRBV6-6 combines with J gene TRBJ1-1, with D tentatively TRBD1 (5 bases). Source material: naive CD8+ T cells sorted from blood. The sequence came from a man aged 25 to 45 in good health. The CDR3: CASSYLQGLGDTEAFF. Here the CDR3 DNA reads TGTGCCAGCAGTTACCTCCAGGGTCTTGGGGACACTGAAGCTTTCTTT.